This passage covers 10 T cell receptor beta chains from one sample sequenced in a study of cytomegalovirus exposure and HLA in healthy donors. With 60 Vbeta and 13 Jbeta primers, the PCR was carried out. Data came from immunoSEQ multiplex PCR; TCRdb stores just in-frame clones and leaves some out. Here the sample spans about 200,000 clones, more than 60% being singletons. The sample comprised PBMCs. The receptors were sampled from a girl aged 2 to 9 in good health and CMV-seronegative.

The chain employs TRBV7-9 and TRBJ2-1, with a possible D match to TRBD2 (5 bases). Trimming shortened V by 0 bases and J by 2 bases, and 8 bases separated the two germline ends. In germline, CDR1 is SEHNR, CDR2 FQNEAQ (reference sequence). The CDR3 is made up of 15 amino acids. CDR3 sequence (DNA): TGTGCCAGCAGCTTAGCGCGGCGGGCCTACAATGAGCAGTTCTTC. This codes for CASSLARRAYNEQFF.

This clone came up a few times. An end of the junction differs from the germline gene, which may be a read error. The V gene is TRBV7-9, the J gene TRBJ1-6; the D is unclear. The CDR3 is 13 amino acids. Germline loops: CDR1 SEHNR, CDR2 FQNEAQ (reference sequence). CDR3 coding DNA: TGTTCCAGCAGCTTAGCCGGTAATTCACCCCTCCACTTT. This sequence encodes CSSSLAGNSPLHF.

Here the CDR3 reads CAIVSPGGNEQFF. Written as DNA, the CDR3 is TGTGCCATTGTTAGTCCCGGGGGTAATGAGCAGTTCTTC. The chain combines TRBV19 with TRBJ2-1, with a weak D call TRBD2 (6 bases). The length of the CDR3 is 13 residues. Germline CDR1 and CDR2: LNHDA and SQIVND (reference sequence). Trimming stripped 10 bases from V and 7 bases from J, with 17 bases between.

The rearrangement uses TRBV10-3 and TRBJ1-1, with a possible D match to TRBD1 (6 bases). Germline CDR1 and CDR2: ENHRY and SYGVKD. V gave up 4 bases and J gave up 1 base, with 13 bases separating them. The CDR3 has 15 amino acids. CDR3 amino acids: CAISGTGTKNTEAFF. CDR3 nucleotide sequence: TGTGCCATCAGTGGGACCGGGACAAAGAACACTGAAGCTTTCTTT.

This rearrangement joins TRBV5-4 to TRBJ2-5; D remains ambiguous. The end of the DNA fits TRBJ2-7 better, so the J call may be wrong. Germline CDR1 is SGHNT and CDR2 is YYREEE (reference sequence). The CDR3 length is 12 residues. The CDR3 DNA sequence: TGTGCCAGCAGCTTGGAGTTCTCCGAGCAGTACTTC. Translation: CASSLEFSEQYF.

V usage is TRBV5-1 and J usage is TRBJ1-2; 12 bases agree with TRBD1. The junction had 6 bases not matched to a gene; V was cut back by 0 bases and J by 6 bases. The germline gives CDR1 SGHRS, CDR2 YFSETQ. This CDR3 spans 16 amino acids. CDR3 sequence (DNA): TGCGCCAGCAGCTTGGGGGGGACAGGGGGCATTGATGGCTACACCTTC. As protein: CASSLGGTGGIDGYTF.

The J gene is TRBJ2-5, the V gene TRBV9; 10 positions agree with TRBD2. In germline, CDR1 is SGDLS, CDR2 YYNGEE. The ends lost 0 bases at V and 4 bases at J; junction bases unmatched: 6. CDR3 length equals 16 residues. The CDR3 region has the DNA TGTGCCAGCAGCGTAGAGCCTAGCGGGAGCAGAGAGACCCAGTACTTC. Translated: CASSVEPSGSRETQYF.

The chain carries TRBV5-4 and TRBJ1-1; a possible D gene is TRBD1 (6 bases). V shed 4 bases and J shed 0 bases, with 19 bases lying between them. Germline V gene sequence: CDR1 SGHNT, CDR2 YYREEE (reference sequence). This CDR3 spans 17 amino acids. The DNA of the CDR3 is TGTGCCAGCAGCGATGAGACAGGCACGCCGCTGAACACTGAAGCTTTCTTT. Translating it yields CASSDETGTPLNTEAFF. Full variable domain (rest looked up from reference TRBV5-4 and TRBJ1-1): ETGVTQSPTHLIKTRGQQVTLRCSSQSGHNTVSWYQQALGQGPQFIFQYYREEENGRGNFPPRFSGLQFPNYSSELNVNALELDDSALYLCASSDETGTPLNTEAFFGQGTRLTVV.

The V and J genes are TRBV27 and TRBJ2-1; TRBD2 matches 10 bases. The CDR3 spans 17 residues. The V and J ends lost 4 bases and 1 base, in that order; junction bases with no gene match: 7. CDR1 MNHEY and CDR2 SMNVEV come from the germline V gene (reference sequence). The CDR3 sequence is CASSSPGTSASYNEQFF. The CDR3 DNA follows: TGTGCCAGCAGTTCTCCCGGGACTAGCGCATCCTACAATGAGCAGTTCTTC.

The V gene is TRBV2, the J gene TRBJ2-1, with unresolved D. The V end lost 3 bases, the J end lost 8 bases, and 11 bases lay between the germline ends. Per germline, CDR1 SNHLY and CDR2 FYNNEI. The CDR3 is made up of 13 amino acids. The CDR3 here is CASSDYYPDEQFF. CDR3 DNA: TGTGCCAGCAGTGACTACTATCCGGATGAGCAGTTCTTC.